These 10 T cell receptor beta chains were sequenced from one sample in a study of cytomegalovirus exposure and HLA in healthy donors. Use of 60 Vbeta and 13 Jbeta primers characterized the PCR. Repertoires were generated with immunoSEQ multiplex PCR, while TCRdb's copy carries only in-frame clones and drops some. The sample contains fewer than 140,000 clones, 65% to 80% of which appear only once. Sequenced material: PBMCs. The receptors were gathered from a male donor in good health and CMV-seropositive.

In this sample, this clone turned up once. This chain links TRBV5-1 with TRBJ1-2, with D perhaps TRBD1 (6 bases). V lost 2 bases to trimming and J lost 7 bases, with 15 bases between them. The CDR3 is 14 residues long. Per germline, CDR1 SGHRS and CDR2 YFSETQ. The CDR3 coding sequence is TGCGCCAGCAGCTTCAATGCAGGGGTGACTGGCTACACCTTC. Translation: CASSFNAGVTGYTF.

The chain links TRBV7-2 to TRBJ2-2; TRBD1 aligns across 7 bases. This CDR3 has 14 residues. J gave up 4 bases and V 1 base, and 0 bases lay outside the gene matches. Germline V gives CDR1 SGHTA, CDR2 FQGNSA. CDR3 DNA: TGTGCCAGCAGCTTAGGGACAGGCACCGGGGAGCTGTTTTTT. It yields the protein CASSLGTGTGELFF.

Here the CDR3 reads CAWSSTSGNTDTQYF. Here the CDR3 DNA reads TGTGCCTGGAGTTCCACTAGCGGGAACACAGATACGCAGTATTTT. The J gene is TRBJ2-3, the V gene TRBV30; 10 positions match TRBD2. The J segment lost 2 bases and the V segment lost 2 bases, leaving 4 bases of the junction unmatched. Germline CDR1 GTSNPN, CDR2 SVGIG (reference sequence). This CDR3 region has 15 residues. The whole variable domain, remainder taken from reference TRBV30 and TRBJ2-3, is SQTIHQWPATLVQPVGSPLSLECTVEGTSNPNLYWYRQAAGRGLQLLFYSVGIGQISSEVPQNLSASRPQDRQFILSSKKLLLSDSGFYLCAWSSTSGNTDTQYFGPGTRLTVL.

V gene TRBV7-9 combines with J gene TRBJ1-5; D is unclear. CDR1 and CDR2 from the germline V gene are SEHNR and FQNEAQ (reference sequence). The V gene lost 5 bases and the J gene lost 0 bases, with 11 bases spanning the gap. This CDR3 comprises 15 residues. CDR3 DNA: TGTGCCAGCAGCGCCGGGGATTTTAGCAATCAGCCCCAGCATTTT. Its protein is CASSAGDFSNQPQHF.

The chain recombines TRBV7-9 with TRBJ2-3; TRBD2 aligns across 10 bases. The CDR3 covers 16 residues. The ends lost 2 bases at V and 1 base at J; junction bases unmatched: 3. Germline lookup yields CDR1 SEHNR and CDR2 FQNEAQ (reference sequence). This CDR3 reads CASSLLAGGGTDTQYF. The CDR3 DNA sequence: TGTGCCAGCAGCTTATTAGCGGGAGGAGGCACAGATACGCAGTATTTT. Full variable domain (rest looked up from reference TRBV7-9 and TRBJ2-3): DTGVSQNPRHKITKRGQNVTFRCDPISEHNRLYWYRQTLGQGPEFLTYFQNEAQLEKSRLLSDRFSAERPKGSFSTLEIQRTEQGDSAMYLCASSLLAGGGTDTQYFGPGTRLTVL.

The rearrangement joins TRBV27 to TRBJ1-1; no clear D. CDR1 MNHEY and CDR2 SMNVEV come from the germline V gene (reference sequence). V lost 6 bases, J lost 2 bases, and 16 bases lay in between. There are 15 residues in the CDR3. The CDR3 sequence: CASRSHSLVNTEAFF. The DNA of the CDR3 is TGTGCCAGCAGGAGTCACAGCTTAGTAAACACTGAAGCTTTCTTT.

The genes are TRBV6-6 and TRBJ2-2; D gene unclear. CDR1 and CDR2 from the germline V gene are MNHNY and SVGAGI (reference sequence). Trimming shortened V by 8 bases and J by 5 bases, and 12 bases separated the two germline ends. The CDR3 spans 13 residues. CDR3 coding DNA: TGTGCCAGCGGATACTATAGAACCGGGGAGCTGTTTTTT. This translates into CASGYYRTGELFF.

Here the CDR3 DNA reads TGTGCCAGCAGGATCGGACTAGCGGGAGGAGGGAGCCGAAACAATGAGCAGTTCTTC. Residues: CASRIGLAGGGSRNNEQFF. V gene TRBV7-3 combines with J gene TRBJ2-1; 14 nucleotides agree with TRBD2. The germline V gene has CDR1 SGHTA and CDR2 FQGTGA. The V gene end was trimmed by 6 bases and the J gene end by 5 bases; junction bases not matched to a gene: 15. This CDR3 is 19 amino acids long.

The gene calls are TRBV7-9 and TRBJ1-2; 10 nucleotides align to TRBD1. V was clipped by 0 bases and J by 4 bases; unmatched bases: 2. This CDR3 contains 15 residues. Germline V gene data show CDR1 as SEHNR and CDR2 as FQNEAQ (reference sequence). The CDR3 region is CASSLAGTGVYGYTF. The CDR3 bases are TGTGCCAGCAGCTTAGCCGGGACAGGGGTCTATGGCTACACCTTC.

The chain combines TRBV5-4 with TRBJ1-2, with D possibly matching TRBD1 (5 bases). The CDR3 covers 14 residues. Germline V CDR1 and CDR2: SGHNT, YYREEE (reference sequence). The V and J ends lost 0 bases and 4 bases respectively, with 10 bases between them. CDR3: CASSLASQVYGYTF. For the CDR3, the DNA is TGTGCCAGCAGCTTGGCCTCACAGGTCTATGGCTACACCTTC.